Listed below are T cell receptor beta chains from one sample, sequenced in a study of cytomegalovirus exposure and HLA in healthy donors. Clones were read by immunoSEQ multiplex PCR, and TCRdb kept only the in-frame ones, dropping some. The sample holds about 120,000 clones, roughly four fifths seen once. The specimen was PBMCs. These receptors were collected from a woman in her 30s in good health and CMV-seropositive. Both conserved end residues are part of each CDR3. D genes are given only for firm matches. Size is stated for part of the rows, as once, few or many counts, or as a class when the clone is expanded.

clone size	V gene	J gene	D gene	CDR3 DNA	CDR3 protein
-	TRBV4-2	TRBJ2-1	-	TGTGCCAGCAGCCAAGATAGGCAGGGGGGATACAATGAGCAGTTCTTC	CASSQDRQGGYNEQFF
-	TRBV30	TRBJ1-1	-	TGTGCCTGGAGCGGGGGGGGGTGGGGTACTGAAGCTTTCTTT	CAWSGGGWGTEAFF
-	TRBV28	TRBJ1-4	-	TGTGCCAGCAGTCCACACAATAATGAAAAACTGTTTTTT	CASSPHNNEKLFF
few	TRBV7-2	TRBJ2-4	-	TGTGCCAGCAGCCCTTGGACAGTCGGAGGCATTCAGTACTTC	CASSPWTVGGIQYF
once	TRBV5-4	TRBJ1-2	TRBD1	TGTGCCAGCAGTTCCGGACAGGGGGCTATCTATGGCTACACCTTC	CASSSGQGAIYGYTF
few	TRBV5-1	TRBJ2-5	-	TGCGCCAGCAGCTTGACTGGAAGCGCCGGGGAGACCCAGTACTTC	CASSLTGSAGETQYF
-	TRBV6-6	TRBJ2-7	-	TGTGCCAGCAGTTACGTTAGACTAGACTACGAGCAGTACTTC	CASSYVRLDYEQYF
once	TRBV5-1	TRBJ2-7	TRBD1	TGCGCCAGCAGCTTAGACAGGGGATTGGCCTACGAGCAGTACTTC	CASSLDRGLAYEQYF
-	TRBV10-3	TRBJ1-2	-	TGTGCCACCCAGGAGGGGAGTGACTATGGCTACACCTTC	CATQEGSDYGYTF
-	TRBV27	TRBJ2-5	TRBD1	TGTGCCAGCAGTCCCCGGGGGGACAGGGGTATTGACGGGACGACCCAGTACTTC	CASSPRGDRGIDGTTQYF
-	TRBV7-3	TRBJ1-6	-	TGTGCCAGCAGCTTAGAGCTCAATTCACCCCTCCACTTT	CASSLELNSPLHF
-	TRBV30	TRBJ2-5	TRBD1	TGTGCCTGGAGTGGGGGACAGGTAAAAGAGACCCAGTACTTC	CAWSGGQVKETQYF
-	TRBV11-2	TRBJ2-5	TRBD2	TGTGCCAGCAGCTTACTCCGGGGGGTTGAGACCCAGTACTTC	CASSLLRGVETQYF
-	TRBV15	TRBJ2-3	TRBD2	TGTGCCACCAGCAGAGGGCTAGCGGGGGTGGAAGATACGCAGTATTTT	CATSRGLAGVEDTQYF
-	TRBV14	TRBJ1-2	-	TGTGCCAGCAGCCAAGAGCCAGGGCCCTTTTATGGCTACACCTTC	CASSQEPGPFYGYTF
-	TRBV6-6	TRBJ2-7	TRBD2	TGTGCCAGCAGTTACCATGGCGGGGGGGGCTACGAGCAGTACTTC	CASSYHGGGGYEQYF
few	TRBV5-5	TRBJ2-5	TRBD2	TGTGCCAGCAGCCAAGGAGGAAGCGGGGGGTCCCAAGAGACCCAGTACTTC	CASSQGGSGGSQETQYF
-	TRBV6-5	TRBJ1-2	-	TGTGCCAGCAGTTACGGGGCAGGCGGCTACACCTTC	CASSYGAGGYTF
-	TRBV6-6	TRBJ2-7	-	TGTGCCAGCAGTTACCCTCCAGGGGCCGAGTCCTACGAGCAGTACTTC	CASSYPPGAESYEQYF
-	TRBV4-1	TRBJ2-7	TRBD2	TGCGCCAGCAGCCAAGATAAAAGTTGGTCTAGCGGTCCCTACGAGCAGTACTTC	CASSQDKSWSSGPYEQYF
-	TRBV5-1	TRBJ1-4	-	TGCGCCAGCAGCAGCACAGGGAACTTTAATGAAAAACTGTTTTTT	CASSSTGNFNEKLFF
-	TRBV5-4	TRBJ2-7	TRBD1	TGTGCCAGCAGCTTGGAGGGACAGGCCACCTACGAGCAGTACTTC	CASSLEGQATYEQYF
once	TRBV18	TRBJ2-7	-	TGTGCCAGCTCACCTTCGGGATCCCTTACCTACGAGCAGTACTTC	CASSPSGSLTYEQYF
-	TRBV6-6	TRBJ2-5	-	TGTGCCAGCAGTTACTTCGGACTGGCCGGAGGGACCCAGTACTTC	CASSYFGLAGGTQYF
few	TRBV7-2	TRBJ2-5	-	TGTGCCAGCAGCCTCAGACGGGGTGAGACCCAGTACTTC	CASSLRRGETQYF
once	TRBV7-2	TRBJ2-1	TRBD1	TGTGCCAGCAGCCCAGGACAGGGGAGAGGCGATGAGCAGTTCTTC	CASSPGQGRGDEQFF
few	TRBV19	TRBJ1-1	-	TGTGCCAGTCGAACCTCGGAGGGCACTGAAGCTTTCTTT	CASRTSEGTEAFF